One and the same sample provided the 30 T cell receptor beta chains below, sequenced in a study of CD4 T cell repertoires in COVID-19. No culture step preceded sequencing of the ex vivo isolated memory T cells. The method was immunoSEQ multiplex PCR; TCRdb's version includes in-frame clones alone and lacks a portion of them. Found here are tens of thousands of clones, around 90% of them singletons; the top ten hold roughly 0.58%. Sequences were derived from central memory CD4+ T cells from blood, sampled before the COVID-19 pandemic. The receptors come from a human donor who had COVID-19.

This clone was seen a single time. The chain links TRBV2 to TRBJ2-1, with TRBD1 identical over 7 bases. The J segment lost 4 bases and the V segment lost 10 bases, leaving 13 bases of the junction unmatched. In germline, CDR1 is SNHLY, CDR2 FYNNEI. This CDR3 spans 15 amino acids. CDR3 sequence (DNA): TGTGCCACCCAGACAGGGAGTACGTCATACAATGAGCAGTTCTTC. This sequence encodes CATQTGSTSYNEQFF.

The CDR3 nucleotides are TGTGCCAGCAGTCCACGGGACAGGGTCAACGAGCAGTACTTC. This translates into CASSPRDRVNEQYF. V and J are TRBV28 and TRBJ2-7; 9 bases agree with TRBD1. V was clipped by 5 bases and J by 5 bases; unmatched bases: 7. The CDR3 has 14 amino acids. The germline gives CDR1 MDHEN, CDR2 SYDVKM.

In this sample, this clone turned up once. The chain joins TRBV5-1 to TRBJ2-1; D is ambiguous. The CDR3 covers 14 residues. The V gene lost 0 bases and the J gene lost 5 bases, with 9 bases spanning the gap. The germline CDR1 and CDR2 sequences are SGHRS and YFSETQ. The CDR3 sequence: CASSLESRNNEQFF. The CDR3 nucleotides are TGCGCCAGCAGCTTGGAATCGAGGAACAATGAGCAGTTCTTC. The entire variable domain, with the rest obtained from reference TRBV5-1 and TRBJ2-1, is as follows: KAGVTQTPRYLIKTRGQQVTLSCSPISGHRSVSWYQQTPGQGLQFLFEYFSETQRNKGNFPGRFSGRQFSNSRSEMNVSTLELGDSALYLCASSLESRNNEQFFGPGTRLTVL.

The CDR3 nucleotides read TGTGCCAGCAGTGCGGACAGGGGGCCCTACGAGCAGTACTTC. Translating gives CASSADRGPYEQYF. V usage is TRBV6-1 and J usage is TRBJ2-7, with 11 bases matching TRBD1. Germline lookup yields CDR1 MNHNS and CDR2 SASEGT. The CDR3 has 14 residues. After removal of 4 bases from V and 2 bases from J, the junction contained 1 base not matched to a gene.

The gene calls are TRBV19 and TRBJ2-1; D gene uncertain. V lost 6 bases and J 0 bases, leaving 9 bases between the germline ends. The length of the CDR3 is 14 residues. Per germline, CDR1 LNHDA and CDR2 SQIVND (reference sequence). DNA of the CDR3: TGTGCCAGTAGCAACAACCCCTCCTACAATGAGCAGTTCTTC. Its protein is CASSNNPSYNEQFF.

The V call is TRBV29-1, the J call TRBJ2-5; 8 bases match TRBD1. The CDR3 extends over 12 amino acids. Germline trimming cut 6 bases from V and 2 bases from J; bases unmatched to any gene: 2. The germline CDR1 and CDR2 sequences are SQVTM and ANQGSEA. In DNA form, the CDR3 reads TGCAGCGTGGGGGACAGGCAAGAGACCCAGTACTTC. It translates to CSVGDRQETQYF.

The chain carries TRBV7-9 and TRBJ1-1, with a possible D match to TRBD1 (5 bases). Germline V gene sequence: CDR1 SEHNR, CDR2 FQNEAQ (reference sequence). The CDR3 is 16 amino acids. Between the trimmed V and J ends, which lost 5 bases and 4 bases, there was a span of 20 bases. CDR3 region: CASSTPLRDRGTEAFF. The CDR3 DNA is TGTGCCAGCAGCACCCCCCTCAGGGATCGAGGCACTGAAGCTTTCTTT.

The chain recombines TRBV5-6 with TRBJ2-6; 7 bases are shared with TRBD1. Germline CDR1 reads SGHDT; CDR2 reads YYEEEE. The CDR3 length is 19 residues. The junction had 13 bases not matched to a gene; V was cut back by 4 bases and J by 0 bases. The DNA for the CDR3 is TGTGCCAGCAGCCCACAACAGGGGAGTCGGCACTCTGGGGCCAACGTCCTGACTTTC. Protein: CASSPQQGSRHSGANVLTF.

The J gene is TRBJ1-1, the V gene TRBV19; tentatively, D is TRBD1 (6 bases). The CDR3 has 15 amino acids. Germline CDR1 LNHDA, CDR2 SQIVND (reference sequence). Trimming shortened V by 4 bases and J by 6 bases, and 18 bases separated the two germline ends. CDR3 coding DNA: TGTGCCAGTAGTACACCCCGAACAGGGCGAGCTGAAGCTTTCTTT. Residues: CASSTPRTGRAEAFF. The whole variable domain, remainder taken from reference TRBV19 and TRBJ1-1, is DGGITQSPKYLFRKEGQNVTLSCEQNLNHDAMYWYRQDPGQGLRLIYYSQIVNDFQKGDIAEGYSVSREKKESFPLTVTSAQKNPTAFYLCASSTPRTGRAEAFFGQGTRLTVV.

The J gene is TRBJ2-5, the V gene TRBV18; D gene uncertain. Per germline, CDR1 KGHSH and CDR2 LQKENI. The CDR3 consists of 12 residues. The germline V and J ends were trimmed by 2 bases and 3 bases, with 4 bases remaining between them. CDR3 nucleotides: TGTGCCAGCTCACCAGTTAAAGAGACCCAGTACTTC. It translates to CASSPVKETQYF.

The rearrangement joins TRBV27 to TRBJ2-3; 7 bases are shared with TRBD2. The CDR3 has 15 amino acids. Germline CDR1 is MNHEY and CDR2 is SMNVEV (reference sequence). Trimming cost V 5 bases and J 7 bases; bases outside gene matches: 12. The CDR3 protein is CASSPWTRNSNTQYF. The DNA for the CDR3 is TGTGCCAGCAGTCCATGGACTAGGAATTCAAATACGCAGTATTTT.

J is TRBJ1-3 and V is TRBV10-3, with D tentatively TRBD1 (5 bases). Germline V gene sequence: CDR1 ENHRY, CDR2 SYGVKD. The CDR3 sequence is 14 residues long. Between the trimmed V and J ends, which lost 6 bases and 4 bases, there was a span of 13 bases. The CDR3 region is CAIRRGIEGNTIYF. The CDR3 DNA reads TGTGCCATCAGAAGGGGAATAGAGGGAAACACCATATATTTT.

CDR3 coding DNA: TGCAGTGCTAGCCAGGGTTACGAGCAGTACTTC. This sequence encodes CSASQGYEQYF. V usage is TRBV20-1 and J usage is TRBJ2-7; maybe TRBD1 (5 bases). Germline CDR1 reads DFQATT; CDR2 reads SNEGSKA (reference sequence). This CDR3 spans 11 amino acids. The V end was cut by 3 bases, the J end by 4 bases, with 7 bases between.

The gene calls are TRBV20-1 and TRBJ1-2; TRBD1 agrees at 8 bases. The CDR3 runs to 11 residues. CDR1 is DFQATT, CDR2 SNEGSKA, per germline (reference sequence). J gave up 12 bases and V 3 bases, and 6 bases lay outside the gene matches. The CDR3 here is CSAREDRADTF. CDR3 DNA: TGCAGTGCTAGGGAGGACAGGGCCGACACCTTC.

The gene calls are TRBV9 and TRBJ2-7; 12 bases align to TRBD2. After removal of 0 bases from V and 3 bases from J, the junction contained 4 bases not matched to a gene. Germline-derived CDR1 and CDR2 are SGDLS and YYNGEE. CDR3 length equals 16 residues. CDR3 region: CASSVGLAGVHYEQYF. For the CDR3, the DNA is TGTGCCAGCAGCGTAGGACTAGCGGGAGTTCACTACGAGCAGTACTTC.

This clone was recorded a few times. The V and J genes are TRBV28 and TRBJ2-3, with 7 nucleotides matching TRBD1. Germline CDR1 reads MDHEN; CDR2 reads SYDVKM. V lost 3 bases, J lost 8 bases, and 11 bases stayed unmatched. This CDR3 region has 15 residues. CDR3 sequence: CASSLRAAGGGTQYF. CDR3 in DNA: TGTGCCAGCAGTTTGAGGGCTGCAGGGGGTGGTACGCAGTATTTT.

The J gene is TRBJ1-1, the V gene TRBV9; D not certain. CDR1 SGDLS and CDR2 YYNGEE come from the germline V gene. This CDR3 comprises 13 residues. Between the trimmed V and J ends, which lost 2 bases and 5 bases, there was a span of 10 bases. Here the CDR3 DNA reads TGTGCCAGCAGCGTCGGGGTGGGTACTGAAGCTTTCTTT. It yields the protein CASSVGVGTEAFF.

The chain recombines TRBV6-6 with TRBJ2-1; 12 bases align to TRBD2. V shed 4 bases and J 9 bases; nucleotides not matched to a gene: 10. The CDR3 runs 16 residues. In germline, CDR1 is MNHNY, CDR2 SVGAGI (reference sequence). This CDR3 is CASSSSSGGGKGEQFF. The DNA of the CDR3 is TGTGCCAGCAGTTCATCTAGCGGGGGGGGAAAGGGTGAGCAGTTCTTC.

The chain carries TRBV29-1 and TRBJ1-3, with D hard to call. V shed 5 bases and J shed 0 bases, with 11 bases lying between them. Germline-derived CDR1 and CDR2 are SQVTM and ANQGSEA. The CDR3 is 14 residues long. The CDR3 sequence is CSVYRSGSGNTIYF. Here the CDR3 DNA reads TGCAGCGTTTACAGAAGCGGCTCTGGAAACACCATATATTTT.

This chain connects TRBV4-2 to TRBJ1-1, with D maybe TRBD1 (5 bases). V was pared by 1 base and J by 2 bases, with 11 bases between. CDR1 and CDR2 (germline): LGHNA, YNFKEQ. The CDR3 is 15 amino acids. The CDR3 bases are TGTGCCAGCAGCCAAGTGGGGGGGTCAAACACTGAAGCTTTCTTT. The encoded protein is CASSQVGGSNTEAFF.

The sample holds one count of this clone. This rearrangement joins TRBV23-1 to TRBJ2-7; TRBD2 matches 10 bases. TRBV23-1 is noted as an ORF with a role that remains uncertain. This CDR3 has 16 amino acids. The V and J ends lost 5 bases and 3 bases, in that order; junction bases with no gene match: 10. The CDR3 here is CASSDIAGGQHYEQYF. The CDR3, as DNA: TGCGCCAGCAGTGATATAGCGGGAGGCCAGCACTACGAGCAGTACTTC.

The CDR3 nucleotides read TGTGCCACCAGCAGGTCCGGTCTGGGCAGTCTCAATCAGCCCCAGCATTTT. Encoded protein: CATSRSGLGSLNQPQHF. The chain is built from TRBV15 and TRBJ1-5; D unclear. V was clipped by 3 bases and J by 3 bases, with 18 bases between them. The CDR3 is 17 residues long. Germline V lookup: CDR1 LNHNV, CDR2 YYDKDF (reference sequence). Full variable domain (remainder filled in from reference TRBV15 and TRBJ1-5): DAMVIQNPRYQVTQFGKPVTLSCSQTLNHNVMYWYQQKSSQAPKLLFHYYDKDFNNEADTPDNFQSRRPNTSFCFLDIRSPGLGDTAMYLCATSRSGLGSLNQPQHFGDGTRLSIL.

This clone was found once. The V and J genes are TRBV7-2 and TRBJ2-7, with D possibly being TRBD2 (7 bases). The germline CDR1 and CDR2 sequences are SGHTA and FQGNSA. CDR3 length equals 15 residues. The germline V and J ends were trimmed by 5 bases and 2 bases, with 16 bases remaining between them. The CDR3 sequence: CASSRGASLAYEQYF. The DNA for the CDR3 is TGTGCCAGCAGCCGGGGGGCTAGTCTGGCCTACGAGCAGTACTTC.

This clone showed up just once. The chain uses TRBV11-3 and TRBJ2-2; no clear D gene. The CDR3 loop spans 13 amino acids. In germline, CDR1 is SGHNT, CDR2 YENEEA. V was clipped by 4 bases and J by 1 base, with 4 bases between them. CDR3 protein: CASSSGNTGELFF. CDR3 in DNA: TGTGCCAGCAGCTCCGGGAACACCGGGGAGCTGTTTTTT.

The genes are TRBV7-8 and TRBJ2-3; 7 bases align to TRBD1. The CDR3 consists of 15 residues. Trimming cost V 5 bases and J 4 bases; bases outside gene matches: 9. CDR1 is SGHVS and CDR2 is FQNEAQ in the germline V gene. Written as DNA, the CDR3 is TGTGCCAGCAGCATGGGACAGTCAGATTCAGATACGCAGTATTTT. Translation: CASSMGQSDSDTQYF.

The rearrangement joins TRBV7-9 to TRBJ1-6; TRBD1 agrees at 7 bases. The CDR3 is made up of 15 amino acids. The ends lost 1 base at V and 8 bases at J; junction bases unmatched: 5. Germline CDR1 reads SEHNR; CDR2 reads FQNEAQ (reference sequence). The DNA for the CDR3 is TGTGCCAGCAGCTTAGGGCAGGGGGTCCATTCACCCCTCCACTTT. Translating it yields CASSLGQGVHSPLHF.

The chain couples TRBV1 to TRBJ2-3; the table calls TRBD1, which could not be checked here. TRBV1 is noted as a pseudogene. This CDR3 is 16 amino acids long. The CDR3 is CTSSQGRGFFTDTQYF. CDR3 DNA: TGCACCAGCAGCCAAGGTAGGGGATTTTTCACAGATACGCAGTATTTT.

This rearrangement joins TRBV27 to TRBJ2-6, with D possibly TRBD1 on 6 matching bases. The CDR3 length is 16 residues. V was shortened by 6 bases and J by 4 bases, with 16 bases between the two germline ends. Germline CDR1 reads MNHEY; CDR2 reads SMNVEV (reference sequence). This CDR3 is CASRKRTGSGANVLTF. The CDR3 DNA reads as TGTGCCAGCAGGAAGAGAACAGGGTCAGGGGCCAACGTCCTGACTTTC.

The chain combines TRBV6-5 with TRBJ1-4; 7 bases align to TRBD1. The CDR3 consists of 15 residues. The V and J ends lost 2 bases and 1 base, in that order; junction bases with no gene match: 1. Germline V gives CDR1 MNHEY, CDR2 SVGAGI. The CDR3: CASSYNRGTNEKLFF. CDR3 in DNA: TGTGCCAGCAGTTACAACAGGGGAACTAATGAAAAACTGTTTTTT.

This chain joins TRBV5-4 and TRBJ1-1; 12 positions match TRBD1. This CDR3 has 17 residues. Trimming removed 4 bases from V and 4 bases from J; junction bases left unmatched: 11. CDR1 and CDR2 (germline): SGHNT, YYREEE (reference sequence). DNA of the CDR3: TGTGCCAGCAGCCTAGGGGACAGGGGGCTATTGAGCACTGAAGCTTTCTTT. It yields the protein CASSLGDRGLLSTEAFF.